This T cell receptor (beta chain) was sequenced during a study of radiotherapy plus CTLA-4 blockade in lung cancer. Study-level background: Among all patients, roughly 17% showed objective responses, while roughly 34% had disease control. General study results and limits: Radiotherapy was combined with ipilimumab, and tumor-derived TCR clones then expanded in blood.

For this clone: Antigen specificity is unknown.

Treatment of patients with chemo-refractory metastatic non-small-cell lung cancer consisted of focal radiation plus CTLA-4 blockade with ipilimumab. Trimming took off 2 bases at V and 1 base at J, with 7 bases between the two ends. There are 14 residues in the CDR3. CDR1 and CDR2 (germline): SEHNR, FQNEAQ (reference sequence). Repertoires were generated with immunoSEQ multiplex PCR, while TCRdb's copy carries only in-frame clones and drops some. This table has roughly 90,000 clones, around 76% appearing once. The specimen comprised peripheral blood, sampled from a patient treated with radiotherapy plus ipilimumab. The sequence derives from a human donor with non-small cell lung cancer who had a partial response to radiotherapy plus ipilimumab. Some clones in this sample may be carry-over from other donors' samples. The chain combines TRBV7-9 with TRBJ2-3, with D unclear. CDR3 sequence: CASSLYEGTDTQYF. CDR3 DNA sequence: TGTGCCAGCAGCTTATACGAGGGCACAGATACGCAGTATTTT.